This T cell receptor beta chain is drawn from a study of blood T cell repertoires in COVID-19. Whole-study context: Specimens from acute and convalescent COVID-19 originated in the United States, Italy and Spain. In each case, the material was cDNA or gDNA derived from T cells, B-cell-depleted T cells, or PBMCs.

Original processing methods: How many nucleated cells were present was estimated from reference gene primer amplification. Assay used: immunoSEQ multiplex PCR; TCRdb lists only in-frame clones, some missing. V, J and clone size are taken as reported in that table, and D and trimming were inferred from the DNA itself. The sample holds more than 350,000 clones, 70% to 90% seen once. While infection was still active, Seattle patients were enrolled and then followed longitudinally. The sequencing sample was made of peripheral blood. The clonotype comes from a woman in her twenties or thirties with COVID-19, enrolled during active disease.

The CDR3 sequence: CAAKRSSTDTQYF. The CDR3 DNA sequence: TGCGCCGCCAAGCGGTCTAGCACAGATACGCAGTATTTT. The rearrangement joins TRBV4-1 to TRBJ2-3; possibly TRBD2 for D (5 bases). V was pared by 11 bases and J by 0 bases, with 12 bases between. This CDR3 is 13 amino acids long. CDR1 is MGHRA, CDR2 YSYEKL, per germline.